Presented here are 10 T cell receptor beta chains from one specimen sequenced in a study of breast tumors, draining lymph nodes, adjacent tissues. TCRdb reprocessed the multiplex PCR reads with MiXCR, giving one entry per CDR3 protein. The sample records about 21,000 distinct CDR3 sequences, around 41% being singletons. The sample taken for sequencing was breast tumor tissue. The receptor source for this set is a female donor with breast cancer. Some clones in this sample may be carry-over from other donors' samples.

This rearrangement joins TRBV12-3 or TRBV12-4 to TRBJ2-7; D perhaps matches TRBD1 (7 bases). Trimming shortened V by 3 bases and J by 9 bases, and 15 bases separated the two germline ends. This CDR3 is 13 amino acids long. CDR3 DNA: TGTGCCAGCAGTTTCTGGACAGGAGGGGGGCAGTACTTC. Residues: CASSFWTGGGQYF.

This clonotype was observed many times. The chain is built from TRBV7-2 and TRBJ1-2; D is unclear. Germline values: CDR1 SGHTA, CDR2 FQGNSA. The CDR3 is 13 residues long. The ends were cut back, 5 bases at V and 4 bases at J, with 11 bases in the middle. In DNA, the CDR3 is TGTGCCAGCAGCGAAGGATTTCCCTATGGCTACACCTTC. Its translation is CASSEGFPYGYTF.

This clonotype was detected many times. This sequence joins TRBV10-3 and TRBJ1-2; 7 bases are shared with TRBD1. Trimming cost V 11 bases and J 8 bases; bases outside gene matches: 11. The CDR3 consists of 12 residues. The germline V gene encodes CDR1 ENHRY and CDR2 SYGVKD. The CDR3 nucleotides are TGTGCCCTCCGACAGGGCCTATGGGGCTACACCTTC. Protein product: CALRQGLWGYTF.

Points on this clonotype: At one of its ends the junction is not consistent with the germline gene, which may arise from a read error. The chain carries TRBV15 and TRBJ1-6; TRBD1 is a possible D gene (6 bases). This CDR3 is 14 amino acids long. The germline V gene has CDR1 LNHNV and CDR2 YYDKDF (reference sequence). CDR3 sequence reads: CATSGGTGSFPPHF. The CDR3 bases are TGTGCCACCAGCGGGGGAACAGGGTCTTTCCCCCCCCACTTT.

This chain connects TRBV7-6 to TRBJ2-2; D unresolved. Trimming cost V 5 bases and J 5 bases, with 15 bases left between them. The CDR3 has 15 residues. Germline CDR1 SGHVS, CDR2 FNYEAQ. CDR3 sequence: CASSRARSDTGELFF. The CDR3 coding sequence is TGTGCCAGCAGCCGAGCCCGGTCGGATACCGGGGAGCTGTTTTTT. Variable domain in full (rest from reference TRBV7-6 and TRBJ2-2): GAGVSQSPRYKVTKRGQDVALRCDPISGHVSLYWYRQALGQGPEFLTYFNYEAQQDKSGLPNDRFSAERPEGSISTLTIQRTEQRDSAMYRCASSRARSDTGELFFGEGSRLTVL.

With respect to this clonotype: The DNA is left out, because the CDR3 cannot be placed on it with certainty; the CDR3 is given as TCRdb lists it. The chain couples TRBV14 to TRBJ2-5; TRBD1 is taken as the D call from the table, unchecked against the DNA. Germline V gene data show CDR1 as SGHDN and CDR2 as FVKESK. With termini counted, the CDR3 has 21 amino acids. The CDR3 loop is CASSRGQGWRGYTFGSGTQYF.

A few counts support this clonotype. This sequence may be a read error, since a much larger clone differs from it by one base. The gene calls are TRBV11-1 and TRBJ2-1; D not resolved. The germline CDR1 and CDR2 sequences are SGHAT and FQDESV (reference sequence). CDR3 length equals 14 residues. Written as DNA, the CDR3 is TGTTCCAGCAGCTTAGCCAACTTCGACAATGAGCAGTTCTTC. Amino acids: CSSSLANFDNEQFF.

The DNA of the CDR3 is TGTGCCAGCAGCCAAGAGGGAAACACCATATATTTT. This codes for CASSQEGNTIYF. V gene TRBV14 combines with J gene TRBJ1-3; D is undetermined. This CDR3 contains 12 residues. Germline loops: CDR1 SGHDN, CDR2 FVKESK. V dropped 0 bases and J dropped 4 bases, with 1 base sitting between them.

Of note for this clonotype: The DNA is left out, because the CDR3 cannot be placed on it with certainty; the CDR3 is given as TCRdb lists it. CDR3 sequence reads: CASNQGPAREKLFFGSGTQYF. The J gene is TRBJ2-5, the V gene TRBV12-3 or TRBV12-4; TRBD2, the table's D call, was not compared with the DNA. The CDR3 extends over 21 residues, inclusive of both ends.

The chain uses TRBV10-2 and TRBJ2-4; tentatively, D is TRBD1 (5 bases). This CDR3 region has 18 residues. Germline CDR1 WSHSY, CDR2 SAAADI. With 4 bases removed from V and 0 bases from J, the gap between germline ends came to 19 bases. CDR3 amino acids: CASSVRGPYTQAKNIQYF. The CDR3 nucleotides are TGCGCCAGCAGTGTTAGGGGCCCCTACACTCAAGCCAAAAACATTCAGTACTTC.